These 27 T cell receptor beta chains were sequenced from one sample in a study of OX40 agonist ivuxolimab in advanced cancers. TCRdb's table, derived via immunoSEQ multiplex PCR, lists solely in-frame clones and lacks some. The sample holds over 80,000 clones, 86% seen once. This specimen consisted of CD4+ or CD8+ T cells sorted from blood, obtained in a trial of the OX40 agonist ivuxolimab. The receptors derive from an adult with an advanced solid tumor such as melanoma, head and neck, liver or kidney cancer.

The genes are TRBV5-4 and TRBJ2-7; D is possibly TRBD2 (7 bases). Germline V gene data show CDR1 as SGHNT and CDR2 as YYREEE (reference sequence). The CDR3 consists of 14 residues. Trimming left V 4 bases short and J 6 bases short, with 17 bases between. This CDR3 reads CASSGGALSAEQYF. CDR3 nucleotides: TGTGCCAGCAGCGGGGGGGCTTTGTCGGCCGAGCAGTACTTC. The full variable domain, its missing parts supplied by reference TRBV5-4 and TRBJ2-7, is ETGVTQSPTHLIKTRGQQVTLRCSSQSGHNTVSWYQQALGQGPQFIFQYYREEENGRGNFPPRFSGLQFPNYSSELNVNALELDDSALYLCASSGGALSAEQYFGPGTRLTVT.

The chain couples TRBV7-9 to TRBJ2-1, with 9 bases that match TRBD2. Germline trimming cut 3 bases from V and 2 bases from J; bases unmatched to any gene: 2. Germline V gene data show CDR1 as SEHNR and CDR2 as FQNEAQ (reference sequence). The CDR3 contains 15 residues. In nucleotides, the CDR3 is TGTGCCAGCAGCTTCGGCGGGAGGGCCTACAATGAGCAGTTCTTC. Translating gives CASSFGGRAYNEQFF.

This clone turned up a few times. Here the CDR3 DNA reads TGTGCCAGCGGCAGGGATTTCTCTGGAAACACCATATATTTT. Residues: CASGRDFSGNTIYF. This chain links TRBV2 with TRBJ1-3, with D perhaps TRBD1 (5 bases). Deletions cut 8 bases from V and 0 bases from J, with 11 bases between. From germline, CDR1 is SNHLY and CDR2 FYNNEI. There are 14 residues in the CDR3. Full variable domain (missing parts from reference TRBV2 and TRBJ1-3): EPEVTQTPSHQVTQMGQEVILRCVPISNHLYFYWYRQILGQKVEFLVSFYNNEISEKSEIFDDQFSVERPDGSNFTLKIRSTKLEDSAMYFCASGRDFSGNTIYFGEGSWLTVV.

The chain carries TRBV7-2 and TRBJ2-1; 10 bases agree with TRBD1. From germline, CDR1 is SGHTA and CDR2 FQGNSA. This CDR3 has 15 residues. V dropped 5 bases and J dropped 4; count of bases not matched to a gene: 5. CDR3 nucleotide sequence: TGTGCCAGCAGCCTCGGACAGGGGGTGTACAATGAGCAGTTCTTC. This encodes CASSLGQGVYNEQFF.

In nucleotides, the CDR3 is TGTGCCAGCAGCTTGGGGACAGGGGCCACCTATGGCTACACCTTC. It encodes CASSLGTGATYGYTF. The genes are TRBV5-8 and TRBJ1-2; 9 positions agree with TRBD1. Germline loops: CDR1 SGHTS, CDR2 YDEGEE. The CDR3 has 15 amino acids. J lost 4 bases, V lost 0 bases, and 4 bases had no gene match. Combining the CDR3 with reference TRBV5-8 and TRBJ1-2 gives the whole variable domain EAGVTQSPTHLIKTRGQQATLRCSPISGHTSVYWYQQALGLGLQFLLWYDEGEERNRGNFPPRFSGRQFPNYSSELNVNALELEDSALYLCASSLGTGATYGYTFGSGTRLTVV.

The chain combines TRBV6-1 with TRBJ1-1; 7 bases are shared with TRBD1. CDR1 is MNHNS, CDR2 SASEGT, per germline. V gave up 2 bases and J gave up 2 bases; unmatched junction bases: 5. There are 15 residues in the CDR3. CDR3 DNA sequence: TGTGCCAGCAGTGAAACTTCAGGGGGTAACACTGAAGCTTTCTTT. It yields the protein CASSETSGGNTEAFF.

The V call is TRBV19, the J call TRBJ1-5; 10 bases are a match to TRBD1. This CDR3 region has 14 residues. Germline trimming cut 7 bases from V and 7 bases from J; bases unmatched to any gene: 7. Germline assignment: CDR1 LNHDA and CDR2 SQIVND (reference sequence). The CDR3 DNA reads as TGTGCCAGTACCCCGACAGGGGGCAGGCAGCCCCAGCATTTT. It encodes CASTPTGGRQPQHF.

This sequence joins TRBV27 and TRBJ2-3; 7 nucleotides agree with TRBD1. Germline trimming cut 3 bases from V and 7 bases from J; bases unmatched to any gene: 4. CDR1 MNHEY and CDR2 SMNVEV come from the germline V gene (reference sequence). The CDR3 totals 13 residues. CDR3 sequence (DNA): TGTGCCAGCAGTTTGTCAGGGGGACATACGCAGTATTTT. Translating it yields CASSLSGGHTQYF.

This clone has only one observation. The genes are TRBV6-6 and TRBJ1-2; a weak D match, TRBD1 (6 bases). This CDR3 is built from 14 residues. V shed 0 bases and J shed 4 bases, with 9 bases lying between them. In germline, CDR1 is MNHNY, CDR2 SVGAGI (reference sequence). The CDR3 region is CASSYSDRTYGYTF. Written as DNA, the CDR3 is TGTGCCAGCAGTTACTCTGACAGGACCTATGGCTACACCTTC.

As DNA, the CDR3 is TGCGCCAGCAGCCGGGGGATGGACACTGAAGCTTTCTTT. It specifies CASSRGMDTEAFF. The V call is TRBV5-1, the J call TRBJ1-1, with a weak D call TRBD1 (5 bases). The V and J ends lost 4 bases and 3 bases respectively, with 10 bases between them. CDR1 is SGHRS and CDR2 is YFSETQ in the germline V gene. This CDR3 is built from 13 residues.

The chain joins TRBV25-1 to TRBJ2-7, with TRBD2 as a possible D gene (5 bases). CDR1 is MGHDK, CDR2 SYGVNS, per germline. The V end was cut by 9 bases, the J end by 0 bases, with 18 bases between. The CDR3 length is 15 residues. The CDR3 protein is CARPAAQRSSYEQYF. Written as DNA, the CDR3 is TGTGCCAGACCCGCCGCGCAGCGGAGCTCCTACGAGCAGTACTTC.

The chain is built from TRBV9 and TRBJ1-5, with D possibly being TRBD1 (6 bases). Trimming cost V 4 bases and J 3 bases, with 17 bases left between them. Per germline, CDR1 SGDLS and CDR2 YYNGEE. This CDR3 is 16 amino acids long. CDR3 region: CASSPPGPGVNQPQHF. The CDR3 nucleotides read TGTGCCAGCAGCCCCCCGGGTCCAGGGGTCAATCAGCCCCAGCATTTT.

This clone was found a few times. J is TRBJ1-5 and V is TRBV7-9; 10 positions match TRBD1. Trimming removed 5 bases from V and 11 bases from J; junction bases left unmatched: 6. Germline V lookup: CDR1 SEHNR, CDR2 FQNEAQ (reference sequence). This CDR3 has 13 amino acids. CDR3 DNA: TGTGCCAGCAGCACCCGACAGGGGGCGACCCAGCATTTT. This sequence encodes CASSTRQGATQHF.

The gene calls are TRBV10-3 and TRBJ2-7; possibly TRBD1 or TRBD2 for D (5 bases each). The V end lost 4 bases, the J end lost 2 bases, and 6 bases lay between the germline ends. The CDR3 spans 12 residues. The germline V gene encodes CDR1 ENHRY and CDR2 SYGVKD. The chain's CDR3 is CAISGGPYEQYF. The CDR3 DNA is TGTGCCATCAGTGGGGGACCCTACGAGCAGTACTTC.

The CDR3 bases are TGTGCCAGCAGCTTAACTCGACTAGCTCACTACGAGCAGTACTTC. Translation: CASSLTRLAHYEQYF. The chain is built from TRBV5-6 and TRBJ2-7; TRBD2 matches at 7 bases. V lost 2 bases and J lost 3; bases outside the gene matches: 8. Germline values: CDR1 SGHDT, CDR2 YYEEEE. This CDR3 region has 15 residues. Variable domain in full (rest from reference TRBV5-6 and TRBJ2-7): DAGVTQSPTHLIKTRGQQVTLRCSPKSGHDTVSWYQQALGQGPQFIFQYYEEEERQRGNFPDRFSGHQFPNYSSELNVNALLLGDSALYLCASSLTRLAHYEQYFGPGTRLTVT.

The CDR3 DNA reads as TGCGCCAGCAGCTTGGCAGCGCCTGGGGCCAACGTCCTGACTTTC. Amino acids: CASSLAAPGANVLTF. The chain combines TRBV5-1 with TRBJ2-6; unclear D gene. CDR3 size: 15 residues. Germline V gene data show CDR1 as SGHRS and CDR2 as YFSETQ. V gave up 0 bases and J gave up 2 bases, with 6 bases separating them.

The chain is built from TRBV19 and TRBJ2-1, with 9 nucleotides matching TRBD2. The J segment lost 5 bases and the V segment lost 2 bases, leaving 13 bases of the junction unmatched. There are 18 residues in the CDR3. Germline CDR1 is LNHDA and CDR2 is SQIVND (reference sequence). CDR3 coding DNA: TGTGCCAGTAGTATATTTAGTCCGCCGGGACTAGCCAACAATGAGCAGTTCTTC. Its protein product is CASSIFSPPGLANNEQFF. The full variable domain, completed using reference TRBV19 and TRBJ2-1, is DGGITQSPKYLFRKEGQNVTLSCEQNLNHDAMYWYRQDPGQGLRLIYYSQIVNDFQKGDIAEGYSVSREKKESFPLTVTSAQKNPTAFYLCASSIFSPPGLANNEQFFGPGTRLTVL.

The chain uses TRBV4-2 and TRBJ1-4; 9 bases fit TRBD1. The CDR3 length is 18 residues. The V and J ends lost 0 bases and 8 bases, in that order; junction bases with no gene match: 13. Germline assignment: CDR1 LGHNA and CDR2 YNFKEQ. The CDR3 is CASSQDFIGQGINEKLFF. The CDR3 region has the DNA TGTGCCAGCAGCCAAGATTTTATCGGACAGGGGATAAACGAAAAACTGTTTTTT.

The V gene is TRBV6-5, the J gene TRBJ1-1; TRBD1 is a possible D gene (5 bases). This CDR3 spans 14 amino acids. Germline V gene sequence: CDR1 MNHEY, CDR2 SVGAGI. V lost 6 bases and J 0 bases, leaving 11 bases between the germline ends. The CDR3 DNA reads TGTGCCAGCAGACCCGGGGGGATGAACACTGAAGCTTTCTTT. Encoded protein: CASRPGGMNTEAFF.

The J gene is TRBJ1-2, the V gene TRBV25-1; tentative D call: TRBD1 (6 bases). Trimming shortened V by 4 bases and J by 7 bases, and 10 bases separated the two germline ends. The V gene's germline CDR1 is MGHDK and CDR2 SYGVNS. The CDR3 has 12 amino acids. CDR3 sequence (DNA): TGTGCCAGCAGTGGGGGACAAGGTGGCTACACCTTC. Amino acid sequence: CASSGGQGGYTF.

The chain carries TRBV10-3 and TRBJ1-2; the match to TRBD1 covers 9 bases. This CDR3 contains 14 residues. CDR1 ENHRY and CDR2 SYGVKD come from the germline V gene. J was trimmed by 8 bases and V by 4 bases; bases with no gene match: 8. DNA of the CDR3: TGTGCCATCAGTGGCCCGGGACAGGGTTACGGCTACACCTTC. It translates to CAISGPGQGYGYTF.

This chain uses TRBV4-1 with TRBJ1-5, with 10 bases identical to TRBD1. Germline V gene lookup returns CDR1 MGHRA and CDR2 YSYEKL. V dropped 3 bases and J dropped 0; count of bases not matched to a gene: 11. The CDR3 length is 19 residues. CDR3 in DNA: TGCGCCAGCAGCCACGGAATAACCGGGACAGGGGATAGCAATCAGCCCCAGCATTTT. This translates into CASSHGITGTGDSNQPQHF.

The chain combines TRBV14 with TRBJ2-7, with 7 bases fitting TRBD1. J lost 3 bases, V lost 5 bases, and 7 bases had no gene match. Germline values: CDR1 SGHDN, CDR2 FVKESK. This CDR3 has 14 amino acids. The CDR3 reads CASSKRQGLYEQYF. The CDR3 DNA is TGTGCCAGCAGCAAACGACAGGGCCTCTACGAGCAGTACTTC.

The CDR3 spells CASSYSRSNSPLHF. In DNA, the CDR3 is TGTGCCAGCAGTTACTCAAGGTCGAATTCACCCCTCCACTTT. V and J are TRBV6-5 and TRBJ1-6; D ambiguous. Between the trimmed V and J ends, which lost 0 bases and 7 bases, there was a span of 7 bases. There are 14 residues in the CDR3. Looked up from germline, CDR1 is MNHEY and CDR2 is SVGAGI.

The chain employs TRBV18 and TRBJ2-1; D is uncertain. This CDR3 is 11 amino acids long. Germline V gene sequence: CDR1 KGHSH, CDR2 LQKENI. Trimming cost V 5 bases and J 3 bases, with 2 bases left between them. The CDR3 coding sequence is TGTGCCAGCTCAATCTACAATGAGCAGTTCTTC. This gives the protein CASSIYNEQFF.

The rearrangement joins TRBV6-1 to TRBJ1-4; 7 bases map to TRBD1. Unmatched junction bases numbered 7, after V lost 2 bases and J lost 4 bases. This CDR3 is built from 16 residues. From germline, CDR1 is MNHNS and CDR2 SASEGT. CDR3 bases: TGTGCCAGCAGTGAAACTAGGGGGCGCGGTAATGAAAAACTGTTTTTT. Its translation: CASSETRGRGNEKLFF.

V is TRBV6-5 and J is TRBJ2-2, with D hard to call. Germline CDR1 MNHEY, CDR2 SVGAGI. V gave up 3 bases and J gave up 3 bases, with 2 bases separating them. This CDR3 region has 12 residues. DNA for the CDR3: TGTGCCAGCAGTTATGACACCGGGGAGCTGTTTTTT. This sequence encodes CASSYDTGELFF.